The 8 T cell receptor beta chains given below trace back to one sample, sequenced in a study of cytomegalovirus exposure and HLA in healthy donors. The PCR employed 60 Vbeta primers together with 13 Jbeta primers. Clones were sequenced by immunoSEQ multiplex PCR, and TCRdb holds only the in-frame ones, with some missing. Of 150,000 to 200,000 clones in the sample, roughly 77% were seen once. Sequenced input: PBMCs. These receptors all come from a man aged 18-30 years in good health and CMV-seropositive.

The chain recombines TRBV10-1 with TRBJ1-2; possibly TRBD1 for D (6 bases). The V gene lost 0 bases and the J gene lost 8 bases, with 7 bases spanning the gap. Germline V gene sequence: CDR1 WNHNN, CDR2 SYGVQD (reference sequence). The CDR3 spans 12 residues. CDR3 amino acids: CASSESGTGYTF. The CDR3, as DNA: TGCGCCAGCAGTGAGTCCGGGACAGGCTACACCTTC.

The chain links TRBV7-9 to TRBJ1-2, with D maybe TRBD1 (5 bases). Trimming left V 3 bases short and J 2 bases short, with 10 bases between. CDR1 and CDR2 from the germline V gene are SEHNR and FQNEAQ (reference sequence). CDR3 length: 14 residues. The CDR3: CASSFPTENYGYTF. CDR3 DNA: TGTGCCAGCAGCTTTCCGACAGAGAACTATGGCTACACCTTC.

CDR3: CASSHASSNQPQHF. For the CDR3, the DNA is TGTGCCAGCAGCCATGCCAGTAGCAATCAGCCCCAGCATTTT. The chain is built from TRBV11-2 and TRBJ1-5; D gene ambiguous. The V gene's germline CDR1 is SGHAT and CDR2 FQNNGV. The CDR3 is 14 amino acids. The V end lost 5 bases, the J end lost 0 bases, and 8 bases lay between the germline ends.

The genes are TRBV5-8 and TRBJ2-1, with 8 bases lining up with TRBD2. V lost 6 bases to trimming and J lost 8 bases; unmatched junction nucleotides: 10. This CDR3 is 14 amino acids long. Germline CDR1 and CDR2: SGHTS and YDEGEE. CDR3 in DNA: TGTGCCAGCATCCCGGGACTAGTTTTTTATGAGCAGTTCTTC. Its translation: CASIPGLVFYEQFF.

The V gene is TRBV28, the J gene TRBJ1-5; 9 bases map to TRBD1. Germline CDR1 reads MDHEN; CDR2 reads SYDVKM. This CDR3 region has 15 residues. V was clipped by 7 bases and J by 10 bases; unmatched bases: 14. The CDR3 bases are TGTGCCAGCAACAGAGGACAGGGGATTTCGTATCCCCAGCATTTT. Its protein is CASNRGQGISYPQHF.

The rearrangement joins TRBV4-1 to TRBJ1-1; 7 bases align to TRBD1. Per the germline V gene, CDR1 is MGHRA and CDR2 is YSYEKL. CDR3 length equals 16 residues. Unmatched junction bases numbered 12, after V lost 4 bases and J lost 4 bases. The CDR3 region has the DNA TGCGCCAGCAGCCCTCTACAACAGGGGACGGGCACTGAAGCTTTCTTT. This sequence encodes CASSPLQQGTGTEAFF.

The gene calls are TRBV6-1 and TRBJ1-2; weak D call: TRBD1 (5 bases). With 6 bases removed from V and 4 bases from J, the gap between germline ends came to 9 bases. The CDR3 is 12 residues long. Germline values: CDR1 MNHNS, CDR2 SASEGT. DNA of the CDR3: TGTGCCAGCAGCGCAGACAGCTATGGCTACACCTTC. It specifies CASSADSYGYTF.

In nucleotides, the CDR3 is TGTGCCAGCACCGCCGGGACTAGAAACACCGGGGAGCTGTTTTTT. This translates into CASTAGTRNTGELFF. The chain links TRBV9 to TRBJ2-2, with 8 bases aligning to TRBD2. Germline V lookup: CDR1 SGDLS, CDR2 YYNGEE. The J segment lost 2 bases and the V segment lost 6 bases, leaving 6 bases of the junction unmatched. The CDR3 has 15 residues.